The 29 T cell receptor beta chains reported below all come from one sample, sequenced in a study of blood T cell repertoires in COVID-19. Method: immunoSEQ multiplex PCR; TCRdb's copy keeps in-frame clones and lacks some. Of roughly 340,000 clones in the sample, around 87% were seen once. Sequencing used PBMCs or T cells enriched from blood (not recorded which). Receptors were obtained from a middle-aged man in a cohort exposed to, infected with or recovered from COVID-19 (not recorded which).

V usage is TRBV9 and J usage is TRBJ1-5, with a weak D call TRBD1 (6 bases). CDR3 length: 15 amino acids. Germline V gene lookup returns CDR1 SGDLS and CDR2 YYNGEE. The germline V and J ends were trimmed by 3 bases and 4 bases, with 14 bases remaining between them. The chain's CDR3 is CASSGTGSRNQPQHF. The DNA of the CDR3 is TGTGCCAGCAGCGGCACAGGGAGCCGAAATCAGCCCCAGCATTTT.

Only a few counts were recorded for this clone. The DNA of the CDR3 is TGCAGTGCTAGTGCAGGGTTGCCCTATGGCAATCAGCCCCAGCATTTT. Translating gives CSASAGLPYGNQPQHF. The chain uses TRBV20-1 and TRBJ1-5, with D perhaps TRBD1 (5 bases). Germline V gene lookup returns CDR1 DFQATT and CDR2 SNEGSKA (reference sequence). V shed 3 bases and J shed 2 bases, with 17 bases lying between them. This CDR3 region has 16 residues.

The chain couples TRBV10-1 to TRBJ2-1; TRBD2 aligns across 15 bases. The CDR3 consists of 16 residues. Looked up from germline, CDR1 is WNHNN and CDR2 is SYGVQD (reference sequence). The V segment lost 1 base and the J segment 7 bases; nucleotides outside the gene matches: 2. The CDR3 nucleotides read TGCGCCAGCAGTGAGTGGACTAGCGGGAGGGGGAATGAGCAGTTCTTC. Amino acids: CASSEWTSGRGNEQFF.

This clone has only one observation. The chain links TRBV10-3 to TRBJ2-5; 9 bases are a match to TRBD1. The CDR3 spans 16 residues. J was trimmed by 5 bases and V by 2 bases; bases with no gene match: 9. In germline, CDR1 is ENHRY, CDR2 SYGVKD. The CDR3 coding sequence is TGTGCCATCAGTGAGACCCCACAGGGGGCACGGGAGACCCAGTACTTC. This gives the protein CAISETPQGARETQYF.

The V and J genes are TRBV30 and TRBJ1-1, with D tentatively TRBD1 (6 bases). The germline gives CDR1 GTSNPN, CDR2 SVGIG (reference sequence). The CDR3 contains 12 residues. Trimming took 5 bases from V and 6 from J, leaving 13 bases between them. The CDR3 spells CAWSRGRSEAFF. The CDR3, as DNA: TGTGCCTGGTCCAGGGGTCGGTCTGAAGCTTTCTTT.

The sample holds one count of this clone. The chain joins TRBV9 to TRBJ2-7, with 8 bases fitting TRBD1. In germline, CDR1 is SGDLS, CDR2 YYNGEE. Trimming cost V 4 bases and J 6 bases; bases outside gene matches: 12. The CDR3 totals 15 residues. The CDR3: CASSHRGDRGGEQYF. For the CDR3, the DNA is TGTGCCAGCAGCCATAGGGGCGACAGGGGAGGCGAGCAGTACTTC.

The chain recombines TRBV5-1 with TRBJ2-1, with D maybe TRBD1 (6 bases). The CDR3 loop spans 15 amino acids. Trimming cost V 0 bases and J 9 bases, with 16 bases left between them. CDR1 SGHRS and CDR2 YFSETQ come from the germline V gene. The CDR3 reads CASSLEFPLGGEQFF. The CDR3 bases are TGCGCCAGCAGCTTGGAGTTTCCCTTAGGGGGTGAGCAGTTCTTC.

The chain uses TRBV6-2 or TRBV6-3 and TRBJ2-7, with 9 nucleotides matching TRBD1. Losses at the gene ends were 3 bases for V and 0 bases for J; bases not matched to a gene: 3. Germline-derived CDR1 and CDR2 are MNHEY and SVGEGT. This CDR3 contains 15 residues. CDR3: CASSYGDRASYEQYF. In DNA, the CDR3 is TGTGCCAGCAGTTATGGGGACAGGGCCTCCTACGAGCAGTACTTC.

As DNA, the CDR3 is TGTGCCAGTAGCCACGAACATAACAGGGGTCAGCCCCAGCATTTT. Translating it yields CASSHEHNRGQPQHF. The V and J genes are TRBV19 and TRBJ1-5; 7 nucleotides line up with TRBD1. The trim removed 6 bases at V and 6 bases at J, leaving 11 bases unmatched. Germline CDR1 LNHDA, CDR2 SQIVND (reference sequence). The CDR3 length is 15 residues.

The J gene is TRBJ2-5, the V gene TRBV10-1; perhaps TRBD2 as D (6 bases). CDR1 and CDR2 (germline): WNHNN, SYGVQD (reference sequence). The CDR3 is 14 residues long. Trimming stripped 2 bases from V and 2 bases from J, with 9 bases between. The CDR3 DNA reads as TGCGCCAGCAGTGAGGGAGGAGGGCAAGAGACCCAGTACTTC. It specifies CASSEGGGQETQYF.

This clone occurred a few times. The J gene is TRBJ1-2, the V gene TRBV5-1; a weak D match, TRBD1 (5 bases). The germline V gene encodes CDR1 SGHRS and CDR2 YFSETQ. V lost 4 bases to trimming and J lost 4 bases, with 11 bases between them. The CDR3 is 13 amino acids. In nucleotides, the CDR3 is TGCGCCAGCAGCCCCCAGGGTGGCTATGGCTACACCTTC. The encoded protein is CASSPQGGYGYTF.

V is TRBV15 and J is TRBJ2-7; the match to TRBD2 covers 7 bases. This CDR3 is 15 amino acids long. CDR1 LNHNV and CDR2 YYDKDF come from the germline V gene (reference sequence). The junction had 8 bases not matched to a gene; V was cut back by 4 bases and J by 2 bases. The CDR3 is CATSISYGGTYEQYF. The CDR3 region has the DNA TGTGCCACCAGCATATCTTACGGGGGGACCTACGAGCAGTACTTC.

The chain is built from TRBV10-3 and TRBJ1-5, with D unresolved. Trimming took 0 bases from V and 4 from J, leaving 7 bases between them. CDR3 length: 14 residues. Germline assignment: CDR1 ENHRY and CDR2 SYGVKD. In nucleotides, the CDR3 is TGTGCCATCAGTGAGTCGAGGGAAAATCAGCCCCAGCATTTT. Amino acids: CAISESRENQPQHF.

The chain couples TRBV19 to TRBJ1-6, with 8 bases aligning to TRBD1. Germline-derived CDR1 and CDR2 are LNHDA and SQIVND (reference sequence). The CDR3 consists of 17 residues. V was pared by 7 bases and J by 10 bases, with 18 bases of the junction left unmatched. DNA for the CDR3: TGTGCCAGTAACAGGGGGACAGAAGGTGGTGTAAAATCACCCCTCCACTTT. Its translation is CASNRGTEGGVKSPLHF.

This CDR3 is CASGASGSINEQFF. The CDR3 DNA sequence: TGTGCCAGCGGGGCTAGCGGGAGTATAAATGAGCAGTTCTTC. The rearrangement links TRBV25-1 to TRBJ2-1, with TRBD2 matching 10 bases. Germline trimming cut 8 bases from V and 7 bases from J; bases unmatched to any gene: 8. Germline CDR1 reads MGHDK; CDR2 reads SYGVNS. The CDR3 runs to 14 residues.

The chain links TRBV5-4 to TRBJ2-7; D gene ambiguous. This CDR3 contains 14 residues. The V gene lost 2 bases and the J gene lost 3 bases, with 12 bases spanning the gap. Per the germline V gene, CDR1 is SGHNT and CDR2 is YYREEE (reference sequence). CDR3 nucleotides: TGTGCCAGCAGCTTCTCAGGTTCCAACTACGAGCAGTACTTC. It translates to CASSFSGSNYEQYF.

CDR3 nucleotides: TGCGCCAGCAGTGAGGGACAGACCTTAGGAACCATATATTTT. It translates to CASSEGQTLGTIYF. The genes are TRBV10-2 and TRBJ1-3; D possibly corresponds to TRBD1 (6 bases). The germline V and J ends were trimmed by 2 bases and 10 bases, with 15 bases remaining between them. Germline V gene sequence: CDR1 WSHSY, CDR2 SAAADI. This CDR3 is built from 14 residues.

The rearrangement joins TRBV5-1 to TRBJ2-7, with D possibly matching TRBD1 (8 bases). The CDR3 runs to 19 residues. CDR1 and CDR2 from the germline V gene are SGHRS and YFSETQ. Trimming took 4 bases from V and 3 from J, leaving 29 bases between them. CDR3 amino acids: CASSGGTGFFSGLLYEQYF. The CDR3 region has the DNA TGCGCCAGCAGCGGAGGGACAGGATTCTTTTCGGGACTACTCTACGAGCAGTACTTC.

The rearrangement uses TRBV2 and TRBJ2-7; TRBD1 aligns across 9 bases. CDR3 length: 16 residues. Trimming took 6 bases from V and 3 from J; bases not matched to a gene: 12. Germline V gene lookup returns CDR1 SNHLY and CDR2 FYNNEI. CDR3: CASSFRTGASNYEQYF. The DNA of the CDR3 is TGTGCCAGCAGCTTTCGGACAGGGGCTTCGAACTACGAGCAGTACTTC. Full variable domain (missing parts from reference TRBV2 and TRBJ2-7): EPEVTQTPSHQVTQMGQEVILRCVPISNHLYFYWYRQILGQKVEFLVSFYNNEISEKSEIFDDQFSVERPDGSNFTLKIRSTKLEDSAMYFCASSFRTGASNYEQYFGPGTRLTVT.

The rearrangement links TRBV5-4 to TRBJ2-5; TRBD1 matches at 8 bases. Germline CDR1 SGHNT, CDR2 YYREEE (reference sequence). The trim removed 4 bases at V and 5 bases at J, leaving 10 bases unmatched. The CDR3 runs to 15 residues. CDR3: CASSLAGGSRETQYF. The CDR3 DNA is TGTGCCAGCAGCCTAGCAGGGGGCTCGCGGGAGACCCAGTACTTC.

The V and J genes are TRBV19 and TRBJ2-3; maybe TRBD1 (8 bases). From germline, CDR1 is LNHDA and CDR2 SQIVND (reference sequence). This CDR3 has 16 residues. Trimming took 6 bases from V and 3 from J, leaving 19 bases between them. The CDR3 loop is CASSAPGQGGTDTQYF. DNA of the CDR3: TGTGCCAGTAGCGCCCCCGGACAGGGAGGGACAGATACGCAGTATTTT.

The V gene is TRBV24-1, the J gene TRBJ2-2; tentatively, D is TRBD1 (6 bases). The CDR3 has 13 residues. Germline V lookup: CDR1 KGHDR, CDR2 SFDVKD. The V end was cut by 6 bases, the J end by 4 bases, with 8 bases between. The CDR3 sequence: CATSRTATGELFF. The CDR3 DNA reads TGTGCCACCAGTAGGACAGCCACCGGGGAGCTGTTTTTT.

The genes are TRBV28 and TRBJ2-4; tentatively, D is TRBD1 (5 bases). Germline CDR1 MDHEN, CDR2 SYDVKM. Between the trimmed V and J ends, which lost 4 bases and 1 base, there was a span of 8 bases. The CDR3 has 14 residues. DNA for the CDR3: TGTGCCAGCAGTTCAGGGTTCGCCAAAAACATTCAGTACTTC. Its protein is CASSSGFAKNIQYF.

On this clone: Other DNA sequences in the sample encode the same CDR3. The genes are TRBV30 and TRBJ1-3; 7 nucleotides align to TRBD1. The CDR3 contains 14 residues. Trimming cost V 2 bases and J 4 bases; bases outside gene matches: 5. Germline V gene sequence: CDR1 GTSNPN, CDR2 SVGIG (reference sequence). CDR3 residues: CAWSQAGGGNTIYF. The CDR3 nucleotides are TGTGCCTGGAGTCAGGCAGGGGGAGGAAACACCATATATTTT.

In this sample, this clone turned up once. V and J are TRBV7-8 and TRBJ2-7, with 9 nucleotides matching TRBD1. This CDR3 has 14 residues. Trimming took 5 bases from V and 5 from J; bases not matched to a gene: 7. Germline lookup yields CDR1 SGHVS and CDR2 FQNEAQ. This CDR3 is CASSPGTGRNEQYF. DNA of the CDR3: TGTGCCAGCAGCCCCGGGACAGGGAGAAACGAGCAGTACTTC.

The chain has TRBV10-3 and TRBJ2-1; 13 bases align to TRBD2. The junction had 6 bases not matched to a gene; V was cut back by 10 bases and J by 0 bases. Germline V gene data show CDR1 as ENHRY and CDR2 as SYGVKD. CDR3 length: 16 amino acids. CDR3 sequence reads: CATVGLAGISYNEQFF. The CDR3 DNA reads TGTGCCACGGTGGGACTAGCGGGGATCTCCTACAATGAGCAGTTCTTC.

The chain couples TRBV29-1 to TRBJ1-1; D not resolved. The germline CDR1 and CDR2 sequences are SQVTM and ANQGSEA. The CDR3 extends over 13 amino acids. Trimming removed 6 bases at V and 0 bases at J, with 11 bases between. CDR3 residues: CSVITLLNTEAFF. The CDR3, as DNA: TGCAGCGTGATCACTCTCCTGAACACTGAAGCTTTCTTT. The variable domain in full, completed from reference TRBV29-1 and TRBJ1-1, reads SAVISQKPSRDICQRGTSLTIQCQVDSQVTMMFWYRQQPGQSLTLIATANQGSEATYESGFVIDKFPISRPNLTFSTLTVSNMSPEDSSIYLCSVITLLNTEAFFGQGTRLTVV.

This clone has just one count. This sequence joins TRBV28 and TRBJ1-2; 9 bases agree with TRBD1. Germline V gene data show CDR1 as MDHEN and CDR2 as SYDVKM. The CDR3 runs to 14 residues. Trimming took 9 bases from V and 4 from J; bases not matched to a gene: 9. The CDR3 sequence: CASKNTGGGYGYTF. The CDR3 DNA reads as TGTGCCAGTAAAAACACAGGGGGCGGCTATGGCTACACCTTC.

The rearrangement links TRBV2 to TRBJ2-1; TRBD2 matches 12 bases. V lost 4 bases to trimming and J lost 0 bases; unmatched junction nucleotides: 7. CDR1 SNHLY and CDR2 FYNNEI come from the germline V gene. CDR3 length: 18 amino acids. The CDR3 reads CASSVTSGRFFSYNEQFF. The DNA of the CDR3 is TGTGCCAGCAGTGTCACTAGCGGGAGGTTTTTCTCCTACAATGAGCAGTTCTTC.